One and the same sample provided the 26 T cell receptor beta chains below, sequenced in a study of chemoradiotherapy in HPV16-positive cancers. The assay was immunoSEQ multiplex PCR, and TCRdb's table has in-frame clones only and misses some. The sample yields roughly 24,000 clones, about nine tenths seen once. The starting material was blood, obtained from a patient who underwent chemoradiotherapy. The receptors stem from a human donor with HPV-associated anogenital cancer.

The rearrangement links TRBV13 to TRBJ2-7, with 7 bases lining up with TRBD1. The CDR3 loop spans 15 amino acids. Losses at the gene ends were 5 bases for V and 9 bases for J; bases not matched to a gene: 16. CDR1 PRHDT and CDR2 FYEKMQ come from the germline V gene (reference sequence). This CDR3 is CASSQNLDRVDGQYF. The CDR3, as DNA: TGTGCCAGCAGCCAAAACCTCGACAGGGTTGACGGGCAGTACTTC.

This clone appeared once. This CDR3 is CASSYSGQGSTQYF. CDR3 nucleotides: TGTGCCAGCAGTTACTCAGGACAGGGATCGACCCAGTACTTC. The J gene is TRBJ2-5, the V gene TRBV6-6; 8 bases align to TRBD1. Germline CDR1 MNHNY, CDR2 SVGAGI (reference sequence). V shed 0 bases and J 7 bases; nucleotides not matched to a gene: 4. The CDR3 is 14 residues long.

The rearrangement links TRBV2 to TRBJ1-2; a weak D match, TRBD1 (5 bases). CDR1 and CDR2 (germline): SNHLY, FYNNEI. V was pared by 6 bases and J by 5 bases, with 10 bases between. The CDR3 consists of 12 residues. CDR3 protein: CASRPGLYGYTF. The CDR3 nucleotides are TGTGCCAGCAGGCCGGGGCTGTATGGCTACACCTTC.

The rearrangement links TRBV6-5 to TRBJ1-1, with 8 positions matching TRBD1. Trimming removed 4 bases from V and 6 bases from J; junction bases left unmatched: 7. The CDR3 extends over 14 amino acids. Germline V lookup: CDR1 MNHEY, CDR2 SVGAGI. CDR3: CASSWGQVSAEAFF. The CDR3 bases are TGTGCCAGCAGTTGGGGACAGGTGAGCGCTGAAGCTTTCTTT.

This chain connects TRBV28 to TRBJ1-1, with D possibly being TRBD1 (6 bases). CDR1 MDHEN and CDR2 SYDVKM come from the germline V gene. Trimming cost V 6 bases and J 5 bases, with 13 bases left between them. CDR3 size: 13 residues. The CDR3 region has the DNA TGTGCCAGCAGAGTACAGGGAAGGACTGAAGCTTTCTTT. Residues: CASRVQGRTEAFF.

The gene calls are TRBV5-5 and TRBJ1-4, with D maybe TRBD1 (6 bases). This CDR3 is built from 15 residues. Trimming cost V 4 bases and J 3 bases, with 13 bases left between them. Germline V CDR1 and CDR2: SGHKS, YYEKEE (reference sequence). The CDR3: CASSAWTAANEKLFF. The CDR3 bases are TGTGCCAGCAGCGCTTGGACAGCTGCTAATGAAAAACTGTTTTTT.

The chain uses TRBV27 and TRBJ1-5; 9 bases line up with TRBD1. This CDR3 region has 14 residues. Germline V gene sequence: CDR1 MNHEY, CDR2 SMNVEV (reference sequence). V was clipped by 5 bases and J by 4 bases; unmatched bases: 3. Here the CDR3 reads CASSRQGGNQPQHF. The CDR3 region has the DNA TGTGCCAGCAGTCGACAGGGGGGGAATCAGCCCCAGCATTTT.

The chain is built from TRBV18 and TRBJ1-1, with D perhaps TRBD1 (5 bases). V lost 10 bases and J 0 bases, leaving 27 bases between the germline ends. The CDR3 covers 18 residues. The germline V gene encodes CDR1 KGHSH and CDR2 LQKENI. The CDR3 nucleotides are TGTGCCACTCTAAGGACCAATAATCTGGGACGGTTGAACACTGAAGCTTTCTTT. Translation: CATLRTNNLGRLNTEAFF.

The rearrangement joins TRBV6-6 to TRBJ1-1; possible D gene TRBD1, 5 bases. Trimming pared 6 bases from V and 0 bases from J, leaving 14 bases between. Germline lookup yields CDR1 MNHNY and CDR2 SVGAGI (reference sequence). CDR3 length equals 15 residues. CDR3 sequence (DNA): TGTGCCAGCAGCCTACAGCCAGGGTTGAACACTGAAGCTTTCTTT. Amino acid sequence: CASSLQPGLNTEAFF.

This clone was seen only once. J is TRBJ2-1 and V is TRBV27, with 7 positions matching TRBD2. With 6 bases clipped from V and 9 bases from J, the junction kept 5 bases outside the gene matches. Germline V CDR1 and CDR2: MNHEY, SMNVEV (reference sequence). This CDR3 has 12 residues. This CDR3 is CASSSGEGEQFF. The CDR3 DNA reads as TGTGCCAGCAGCAGCGGGGAGGGTGAGCAGTTCTTC.

The rearrangement links TRBV9 to TRBJ2-7; D remains unclear. Germline lookup yields CDR1 SGDLS and CDR2 YYNGEE. This CDR3 has 13 residues. Between the trimmed V and J ends, which lost 0 bases and 3 bases, there was a span of 7 bases. The CDR3 DNA follows: TGTGCCAGCAGCGTAGAGGTCGGCTACGAGCAGTACTTC. Its protein product is CASSVEVGYEQYF. Together with reference TRBV9 and TRBJ2-7, the CDR3 gives the full variable domain: DSGVTQTPKHLITATGQRVTLRCSPRSGDLSVYWYQQSLDQGLQFLIQYYNGEERAKGNILERFSAQQFPDLHSELNLSSLELGDSALYFCASSVEVGYEQYFGPGTRLTVT.

The chain carries TRBV5-6 and TRBJ1-2; 7 nucleotides agree with TRBD1. Germline-derived CDR1 and CDR2 are SGHDT and YYEEEE. The V gene end was trimmed by 4 bases and the J gene end by 4 bases; junction bases not matched to a gene: 13. The CDR3 extends over 16 amino acids. The CDR3 is CASSPLRQGFGYGYTF. CDR3 nucleotides: TGTGCCAGCAGCCCGCTAAGACAGGGTTTTGGCTATGGCTACACCTTC.

This clone appeared a single time. The chain combines TRBV5-6 with TRBJ1-2; a weak D match, TRBD1 (5 bases). The CDR3 runs to 14 residues. The V gene lost 4 bases and the J gene lost 1 base, with 11 bases spanning the gap. The germline V gene encodes CDR1 SGHDT and CDR2 YYEEEE. CDR3 residues: CASSLIQVNYGYTF. Here the CDR3 DNA reads TGTGCCAGCAGCCTGATACAGGTTAACTATGGCTACACCTTC.

The chain carries TRBV2 and TRBJ1-3, with a tentative D call TRBD1 (5 bases). Germline V gene sequence: CDR1 SNHLY, CDR2 FYNNEI. This CDR3 is built from 15 residues. The V end lost 6 bases, the J end lost 8 bases, and 20 bases lay between the germline ends. CDR3 DNA: TGTGCCAGCAGGGTTAAAACACAGGAGAAGGACACCATATATTTT. Translated, it gives CASRVKTQEKDTIYF.

The CDR3 spells CASSQDLAGGTDTQYF. As DNA, the CDR3 is TGTGCCAGCAGCCAAGATCTAGCGGGGGGCACAGATACGCAGTATTTT. This chain connects TRBV4-2 to TRBJ2-3; TRBD2 matches 10 bases. There are 16 residues in the CDR3. The germline V gene encodes CDR1 LGHNA and CDR2 YNFKEQ. After removal of 0 bases from V and 1 base from J, the junction contained 1 base not matched to a gene.

The chain joins TRBV29-1 to TRBJ2-7; D may correspond to TRBD1 or TRBD2 (6 bases each). The CDR3 totals 13 residues. Per germline, CDR1 SQVTM and CDR2 ANQGSEA. V gave up 6 bases and J gave up 2 bases, with 14 bases separating them. The CDR3: CSVVRGEPYEQYF. The CDR3 bases are TGCAGCGTCGTTAGGGGGGAGCCCTACGAGCAGTACTTC.

The rearrangement joins TRBV25-1 to TRBJ1-6; no firm D call. In germline, CDR1 is MGHDK, CDR2 SYGVNS. The CDR3 extends over 16 amino acids. Trimming pared 5 bases from V and 3 bases from J, leaving 14 bases between. The CDR3 DNA reads as TGTGCCAGCAGTTCATCCGGGCGAAGCTATAATTCACCCCTCCACTTT. Its protein product is CASSSSGRSYNSPLHF.

The chain couples TRBV5-1 to TRBJ2-5; maybe TRBD1 (7 bases). Germline CDR1 is SGHRS and CDR2 is YFSETQ. CDR3 size: 15 residues. V was trimmed by 3 bases and J by 2 bases, leaving 14 bases between them. CDR3 region: CASSSQTGRQETQYF. The CDR3 coding sequence is TGCGCCAGCAGCTCCCAGACAGGGAGGCAAGAGACCCAGTACTTC.

The chain joins TRBV18 to TRBJ1-4; D gene unclear. V gave up 4 bases and J gave up 3 bases, with 9 bases separating them. Looked up from germline, CDR1 is KGHSH and CDR2 is LQKENI. The length of the CDR3 is 14 residues. The CDR3 here is CASSRQRSNEKLFF. The DNA of the CDR3 is TGTGCCAGCTCACGCCAGCGGTCTAATGAAAAACTGTTTTTT.

The rearrangement uses TRBV7-9 and TRBJ2-5; D unresolved. The DNA matches TRBJ2-7 better at its end, which makes the J call doubtful. Germline CDR1 is SEHNR and CDR2 is FQNEAQ (reference sequence). There are 17 residues in the CDR3. The CDR3 region is CASSPDMQGTNPYEQYF. CDR3 in DNA: TGTGCCAGCAGCCCCGATATGCAAGGTACAAATCCCTACGAGCAGTACTTC.

The chain links TRBV19 to TRBJ2-3, with 10 bases fitting TRBD2. The germline CDR1 and CDR2 sequences are LNHDA and SQIVND (reference sequence). CDR3 length: 16 amino acids. The trim removed 4 bases at V and 0 bases at J, leaving 4 bases unmatched. The CDR3 nucleotides are TGTGCCAGTAGTACTAGCGGGAGTGGTAGCACAGATACGCAGTATTTT. This gives the protein CASSTSGSGSTDTQYF.

The chain links TRBV28 to TRBJ2-7; TRBD2 matches 16 bases. Germline V gene lookup returns CDR1 MDHEN and CDR2 SYDVKM. This CDR3 spans 19 amino acids. Germline trimming cut 5 bases from V and 4 bases from J; bases unmatched to any gene: 14. CDR3 residues: CASSLSGTSGRAVLYEQYF. CDR3 coding DNA: TGTGCCAGCAGTCTCTCAGGGACTAGCGGGAGGGCCGTGCTGTACGAGCAGTACTTC.

This chain uses TRBV4-1 with TRBJ1-3, with 8 bases fitting TRBD1. Germline lookup yields CDR1 MGHRA and CDR2 YSYEKL. This CDR3 has 14 amino acids. Trimming at V came to 3 bases and at J to 9 bases, leaving 7 bases not matched to a gene. CDR3 loop: CASSQGHRGTTIYF. In nucleotides, the CDR3 is TGCGCCAGCAGCCAGGGCCACAGGGGGACCACCATATATTTT.

J is TRBJ2-7 and V is TRBV11-2, with 8 bases that match TRBD1. This CDR3 region has 15 residues. Germline CDR1 reads SGHAT; CDR2 reads FQNNGV. V shed 0 bases and J 3 bases; nucleotides not matched to a gene: 4. CDR3 coding DNA: TGTGCCAGCAGCTTAGAGGCGGACAGGGTCTACGAGCAGTACTTC. Its protein is CASSLEADRVYEQYF.

A single count supports this clone. The V gene is TRBV4-3, the J gene TRBJ2-7; tentative D call: TRBD1 (5 bases). CDR3 length: 15 residues. The germline V gene encodes CDR1 LGHNA and CDR2 YSLEER. V was trimmed by 0 bases and J by 4 bases, leaving 13 bases between them. For the CDR3, the DNA is TGCGCCAGCAGCCAAGATCGGCAGGGATGGTACGAGCAGTACTTC. Translation gives CASSQDRQGWYEQYF.

The V call is TRBV5-1, the J call TRBJ2-1; D may be TRBD1 (5 bases). Deletions cut 0 bases from V and 0 bases from J, with 7 bases between. The germline V gene encodes CDR1 SGHRS and CDR2 YFSETQ. The CDR3 is made up of 15 amino acids. The CDR3 coding sequence is TGCGCCAGCAGCTTGGGACAGACCTCCTACAATGAGCAGTTCTTC. Translation: CASSLGQTSYNEQFF. The whole variable domain, remainder taken from reference TRBV5-1 and TRBJ2-1, is KAGVTQTPRYLIKTRGQQVTLSCSPISGHRSVSWYQQTPGQGLQFLFEYFSETQRNKGNFPGRFSGRQFSNSRSEMNVSTLELGDSALYLCASSLGQTSYNEQFFGPGTRLTVL.